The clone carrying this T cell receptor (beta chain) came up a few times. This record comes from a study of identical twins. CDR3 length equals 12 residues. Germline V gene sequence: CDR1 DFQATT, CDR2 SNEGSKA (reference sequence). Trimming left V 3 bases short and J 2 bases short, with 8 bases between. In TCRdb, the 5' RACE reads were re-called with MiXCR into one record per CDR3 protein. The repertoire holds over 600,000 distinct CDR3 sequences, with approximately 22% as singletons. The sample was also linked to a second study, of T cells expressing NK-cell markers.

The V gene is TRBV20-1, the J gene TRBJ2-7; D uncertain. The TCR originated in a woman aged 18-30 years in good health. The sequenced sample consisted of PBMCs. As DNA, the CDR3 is TGCAGTGCTAGCCCTGACACCTACGAGCAGTACTTC. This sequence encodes CSASPDTYEQYF.